Sequencing of this T cell receptor beta chain was carried out in a study of T-cell reconstitution after alpha-beta-depleted transplantation in children. The junction had 15 bases not matched to a gene; V was cut back by 4 bases and J by 1 base. Germline lookup yields CDR1 LGHNA and CDR2 YNFKEQ. The CDR3 covers 21 residues. This sample's TCRbeta library carried unique molecular identifier barcodes. TCRdb called the PCR reads again in MiXCR, with one record for every CDR3 protein. The repertoire consists of about 610,000 distinct CDR3 sequences, with about 10% occurring once and the leading ten covering about 4%.

The chain combines TRBV4-2 with TRBJ2-1; 14 bases match TRBD2. The material was PBMCs from the stem cell graft donor, obtained from the stem cell graft. The sequence was collected from a human donor who donated a stem cell graft to a child with acute myeloid leukemia. This CDR3 is CASSPLFTGTSGSRSYNEQFF. The CDR3 DNA reads as TGTGCCAGCAGCCCTCTCTTTACTGGGACTAGCGGGAGTCGGTCCTACAATGAGCAGTTCTTC.